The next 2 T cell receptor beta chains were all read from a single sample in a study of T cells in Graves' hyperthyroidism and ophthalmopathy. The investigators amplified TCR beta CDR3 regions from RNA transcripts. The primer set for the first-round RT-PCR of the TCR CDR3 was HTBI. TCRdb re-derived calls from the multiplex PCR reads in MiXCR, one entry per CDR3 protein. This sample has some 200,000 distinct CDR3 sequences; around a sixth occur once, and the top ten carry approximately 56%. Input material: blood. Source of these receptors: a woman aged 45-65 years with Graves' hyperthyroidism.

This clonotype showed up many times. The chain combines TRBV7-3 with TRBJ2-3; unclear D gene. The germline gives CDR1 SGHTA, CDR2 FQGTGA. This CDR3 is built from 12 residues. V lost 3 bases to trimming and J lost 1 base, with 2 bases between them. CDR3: CASSLGTDTQYF. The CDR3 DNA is TGTGCCAGCAGCTTGGGCACAGATACGCAGTATTTT.

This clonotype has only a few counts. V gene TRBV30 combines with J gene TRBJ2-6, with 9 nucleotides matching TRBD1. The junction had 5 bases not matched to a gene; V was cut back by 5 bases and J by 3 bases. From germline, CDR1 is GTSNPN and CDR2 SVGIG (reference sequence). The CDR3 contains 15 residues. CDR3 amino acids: CAWGTGGSGANVLTF. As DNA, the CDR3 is TGTGCCTGGGGAACAGGGGGCAGTGGGGCCAACGTCCTGACTTTC.